This T cell receptor (beta chain) is drawn from a study of blood T cell repertoires in COVID-19. Study at large: T cells, B-cell-depleted T cells, or PBMCs supplied cDNA or gDNA.

Some clones are missing from TCRdb's copy, which holds only in-frame ones; the method was immunoSEQ multiplex PCR. The sample consists of roughly 49,000 clones, roughly 84% of them appearing once. Germline CDR1 SGHNT, CDR2 YENEEA. Trimming cost V 5 bases and J 3 bases, with 20 bases left between them. This CDR3 spans 18 amino acids. The source material was peripheral blood. The clonotype was recovered from a man aged 50 to 60 with acute or convalescent COVID-19. The V call is TRBV11-3, the J call TRBJ2-6, with D perhaps TRBD2 (6 bases). The CDR3 sequence: CASSKPKGGVGGANVLTF. The CDR3 nucleotides are TGTGCCAGCAGCAAGCCTAAAGGAGGGGTCGGTGGGGCCAACGTCCTGACTTTC.